The rows below give T cell receptor beta chains drawn from one sample of a study of vaccination effects on CD4 cells after COVID-19. What these receptors recognize is not known. Measured with immunoSEQ multiplex PCR; TCRdb has only the in-frame clones, and not every one. This sample has 45,000 to 55,000 clones, with under 80% found just once. The sequencing used CD4+ T cells from PBMCs cultured without peptide, collected after COVID-19 vaccination. These receptors were taken from a human donor who received a COVID-19 vaccine. Both conserved end residues are part of each CDR3. Each record gives: J gene, clone size, V gene, D gene, CDR3 protein, CDR3 DNA. The D gene is left open where the match is weak. Clone size is stated in some rows and not others, as once, few, many or a class when expanded.

j_gene: TRBJ1-1
abundance: NA
v_gene: TRBV10-1
d_gene: TRBD1
CDR3aa: CASSEGGAMNTEAFF
CDR3nt: TGCGCCAGCAGTGAAGGGGGCGCCATGAACACTGAAGCTTTCTTT

j_gene: TRBJ1-5
abundance: NA
v_gene: TRBV13
d_gene: NA
CDR3aa: CASSVAGGAWQPQHF
CDR3nt: TGTGCCAGCAGCGTAGCTGGGGGGGCCTGGCAGCCCCAGCATTTT

j_gene: TRBJ2-7
abundance: NA
v_gene: TRBV5-1
d_gene: TRBD1
CDR3aa: CASSLVQGSYEQYF
CDR3nt: TGCGCCAGCAGCTTAGTACAGGGGTCCTACGAGCAGTACTTC

j_gene: TRBJ2-1
abundance: few
v_gene: TRBV5-1
d_gene: TRBD2
CDR3aa: CASSFTSGGYNEQFF
CDR3nt: TGCGCCAGCAGCTTTACTAGCGGGGGGTACAATGAGCAGTTCTTC

j_gene: TRBJ1-5
abundance: NA
v_gene: TRBV10-3
d_gene: NA
CDR3aa: CAIRRAQNQPQHF
CDR3nt: TGTGCCATCAGACGGGCCCAAAATCAGCCCCAGCATTTT

j_gene: TRBJ1-2
abundance: few
v_gene: TRBV12-3/TRBV12-4
d_gene: TRBD1
CDR3aa: CASSSDRSYGYTF
CDR3nt: TGTGCCAGCAGTTCGGACAGGAGCTATGGCTACACCTTC

j_gene: TRBJ1-1
abundance: NA
v_gene: TRBV3-1/TRBV3-2
d_gene: TRBD1
CDR3aa: CASSQGLGQGMNTEAFF
CDR3nt: TGTGCCAGCAGCCAAGGACTTGGACAGGGGATGAACACTGAAGCTTTCTTT

j_gene: TRBJ2-1
abundance: NA
v_gene: TRBV6-5
d_gene: TRBD2
CDR3aa: CASSYGRTRAEQFF
CDR3nt: TGTGCCAGCAGTTACGGCCGGACTAGAGCTGAGCAGTTCTTC

j_gene: TRBJ1-1
abundance: few
v_gene: TRBV7-9
d_gene: NA
CDR3aa: CASSSEARNTEAFF
CDR3nt: TGTGCCAGCAGCTCCGAGGCCAGAAACACTGAAGCTTTCTTT

j_gene: TRBJ2-5
abundance: NA
v_gene: TRBV4-1
d_gene: TRBD2
CDR3aa: CASSQTPDSGGSQYF
CDR3nt: TGCGCCAGCAGCCAAACCCCGGATAGCGGGGGTAGCCAGTACTTC

j_gene: TRBJ1-6
abundance: NA
v_gene: TRBV27
d_gene: TRBD1
CDR3aa: CASSLSLRQGHSPLHF
CDR3nt: TGTGCCAGCAGTTTATCGCTTCGACAGGGACATTCACCCCTCCACTTT

j_gene: TRBJ1-6
abundance: NA
v_gene: TRBV6-5
d_gene: NA
CDR3aa: CASSPGPTDSPLHF
CDR3nt: TGTGCCAGCAGTCCCGGCCCTACCGATTCACCCCTCCACTTT

j_gene: TRBJ1-6
abundance: NA
v_gene: TRBV25-1
d_gene: NA
CDR3aa: CASSHQGTYNSPLHF
CDR3nt: TGTGCCAGCAGTCACCAAGGGACCTATAATTCACCCCTCCACTTT

j_gene: TRBJ1-2
abundance: NA
v_gene: TRBV10-1
d_gene: NA
CDR3aa: CASSRQRNYGYTF
CDR3nt: TGCGCCAGCAGTAGACAGCGTAACTATGGCTACACCTTC

j_gene: TRBJ2-2
abundance: few
v_gene: TRBV5-5
d_gene: NA
CDR3aa: CASSLDRMRGGTGELFF
CDR3nt: TGTGCCAGCAGCTTGGATAGGATGCGGGGCGGGACCGGGGAGCTGTTTTTT

j_gene: TRBJ2-2
abundance: NA
v_gene: TRBV3-1/TRBV3-2
d_gene: NA
CDR3aa: CASSVRLSGAERHGELFF
CDR3nt: TGTGCCAGCAGCGTACGACTCTCGGGGGCGGAAAGACACGGGGAGCTGTTTTTT

j_gene: TRBJ2-2
abundance: few
v_gene: TRBV10-3
d_gene: NA
CDR3aa: CAISTANTGELFF
CDR3nt: TGTGCCATCAGTACAGCGAACACCGGGGAGCTGTTTTTT

j_gene: TRBJ2-5
abundance: NA
v_gene: TRBV18
d_gene: TRBD2
CDR3aa: CASSRKLGGGSRETQYF
CDR3nt: TGTGCCAGCTCACGTAAGCTTGGCGGGGGGAGCAGAGAGACCCAGTACTTC